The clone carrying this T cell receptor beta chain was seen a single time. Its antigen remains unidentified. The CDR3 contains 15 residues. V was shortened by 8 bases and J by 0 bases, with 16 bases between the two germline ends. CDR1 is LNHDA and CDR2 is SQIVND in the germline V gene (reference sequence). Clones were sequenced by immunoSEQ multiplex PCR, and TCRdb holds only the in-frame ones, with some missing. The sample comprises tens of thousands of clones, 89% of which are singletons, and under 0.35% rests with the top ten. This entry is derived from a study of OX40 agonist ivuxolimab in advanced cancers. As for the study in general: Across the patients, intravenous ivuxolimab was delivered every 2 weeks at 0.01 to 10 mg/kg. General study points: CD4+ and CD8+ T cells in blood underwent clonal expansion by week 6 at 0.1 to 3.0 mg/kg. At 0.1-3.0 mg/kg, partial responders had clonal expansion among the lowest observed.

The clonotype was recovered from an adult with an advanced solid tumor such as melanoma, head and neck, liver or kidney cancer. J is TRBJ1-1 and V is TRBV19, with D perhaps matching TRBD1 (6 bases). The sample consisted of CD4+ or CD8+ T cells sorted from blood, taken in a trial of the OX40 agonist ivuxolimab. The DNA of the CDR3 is TGTGCCAGTGGAAATATCGACAGGATGAACACTGAAGCTTTCTTT. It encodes CASGNIDRMNTEAFF.